This T cell receptor (beta chain) comes out of a study of CD8+ T cells in alopecia areata. Study observations and caveats: In scalp, tofacitinib significantly decreased clonality and expanded CD8+ clones among the top 100.

Treatment: oral pan-JAK inhibitor, 5-10 mg twice daily. Germline-derived CDR1 and CDR2 are SQVTM and ANQGSEA. V lost 2 bases to trimming and J lost 6 bases, with 5 bases between them. The CDR3 has 11 residues. cDNA serving as the sequencing template came from extracted, reverse transcribed RNA. TCRdb keeps only in-frame clones here, not all; method: immunoSEQ multiplex PCR. In the table there are some 200,000 clones, 50% to 60% of which are singletons. Note on this clone: Its specificity is unknown. This CDR3 is also generated by other DNA sequences in the sample.

The starting material was CD4+ T cells sorted from blood, obtained at week 4, from a patient treated with tofacitinib. The V call is TRBV29-1, the J call TRBJ2-4; tentatively, D is TRBD1 (5 bases). The receptor was derived from a human donor with alopecia areata. CDR3: CSVERGNIQYF. CDR3 bases: TGCAGCGTTGAAAGGGGAAACATTCAGTACTTC.